This T cell receptor (beta chain) was identified during a study of response to subunit inactivated influenza vaccine. Overall study findings and caveats: Each seasonal flu vaccination may recruit only limited new T cells, authors suggested.

TCRdb fed the RT-PCR reads into MiXCR, producing one record per CDR3 protein. The sample lists 700,000 to 900,000 distinct CDR3 sequences, around 20% occurring once. V was shortened by 4 bases and J by 5 bases, with 9 bases between the two germline ends. Germline CDR1 MNHNY, CDR2 SVGAGI (reference sequence). The CDR3 spans 13 residues. This clonotype was detected only a few times. Its cognate antigen is unknown. The V gene is TRBV6-6, the J gene TRBJ2-1; D remains unclear. Sequencing was performed on PBMCs from blood, taken roughly 5 days after vaccination. This receptor was obtained from a man aged 50-60 years who received an inactivated influenza vaccine. The CDR3 protein is CASSSGTNNEQFF. CDR3 coding DNA: TGTGCCAGCAGTTCGGGCACGAACAATGAGCAGTTCTTC.